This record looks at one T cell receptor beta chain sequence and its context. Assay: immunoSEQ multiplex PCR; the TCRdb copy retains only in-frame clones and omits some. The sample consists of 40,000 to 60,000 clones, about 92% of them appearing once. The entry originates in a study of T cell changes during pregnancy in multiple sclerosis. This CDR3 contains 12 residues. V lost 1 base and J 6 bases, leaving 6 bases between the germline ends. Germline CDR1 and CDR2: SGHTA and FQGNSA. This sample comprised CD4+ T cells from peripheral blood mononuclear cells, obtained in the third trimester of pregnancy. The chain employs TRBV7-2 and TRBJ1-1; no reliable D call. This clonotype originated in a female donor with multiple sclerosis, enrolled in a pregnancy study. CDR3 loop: CASSLGEAEAFF. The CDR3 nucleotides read TGTGCCAGCAGCTTAGGGGAGGCTGAAGCTTTCTTT.